This TCR beta chain was sequenced for a study of T-cell memory formation after mild COVID-19. Study observations and caveats: Among clones peaking at day 37 in the second wave, SARS-CoV-2 specificity remained unconfirmed.

V was clipped by 0 bases and J by 7 bases, with 18 bases between them. The germline gives CDR1 SGHAT, CDR2 FQNNGV. The CDR3 consists of 16 residues. One entry per CDR3 protein, called by TCRdb with MiXCR from the 5' RACE reads. The data show approximately 400,000 distinct CDR3 sequences, 24% seen once. Regarding this clonotype: Its antigen is as yet unknown.

The chain employs TRBV11-2 and TRBJ2-5; TRBD2 is a possible D gene (5 bases). Input material: PBMCs or a T cell subset sorted from them (not recorded which). The origin of this receptor is an adult woman who had mild COVID-19 (a few samples of this study predate the infection). Cell type and time point are not known. CDR3 DNA sequence: TGTGCCAGCAGCTTAGATCTTTCGGAGGCATCTTGGACCCAGTACTTC. Residues: CASSLDLSEASWTQYF.